These 9 T cell receptor beta chains originate from one sample sequenced in a study of T cells in tuberculosis. Clones were read by immunoSEQ multiplex PCR, and TCRdb kept only the in-frame ones, dropping some. The sample holds 30,000 to 40,000 clones, around 97% seen once. The specimen sequenced was PBMCs. All receptors derive from a donor between 10 and 35 years old with latent tuberculosis or without tuberculosis infection.

The chain couples TRBV4-1 to TRBJ2-5; 8 bases map to TRBD1. The CDR3 is made up of 14 amino acids. Germline values: CDR1 MGHRA, CDR2 YSYEKL. The J segment lost 5 bases and the V segment lost 2 bases, leaving 4 bases of the junction unmatched. CDR3 in DNA: TGCGCCAGCAGCCAATACGACAGGGGTGAGACCCAGTACTTC. Protein product: CASSQYDRGETQYF.

The chain carries TRBV28 and TRBJ1-2; 8 nucleotides align to TRBD1. Trimming at V came to 1 base and at J to 0 bases, leaving 10 bases not matched to a gene. CDR3 length: 18 residues. Germline loops: CDR1 MDHEN, CDR2 SYDVKM. As DNA, the CDR3 is TGTGCCAGCAGTTTATCGGCCGGACAGGGTCATTCTAACTATGGCTACACCTTC. Protein: CASSLSAGQGHSNYGYTF.

This chain joins TRBV6-1 and TRBJ1-4; possible D gene TRBD1, 5 bases. In germline, CDR1 is MNHNS, CDR2 SASEGT. Trimming stripped 7 bases from V and 8 bases from J, with 11 bases between. This CDR3 is built from 12 residues. CDR3 coding DNA: TGTGCCAGCACGGGGGGTTGGGAAAAACTGTTTTTT. It translates to CASTGGWEKLFF.

The rearrangement links TRBV11-3 to TRBJ1-1, with 7 bases fitting TRBD1. The CDR3 consists of 13 residues. V was clipped by 5 bases and J by 8 bases; unmatched bases: 8. Germline CDR1 SGHNT, CDR2 YENEEA. CDR3 sequence: CASSNRQGEEAFF. The CDR3 nucleotides read TGTGCCAGCAGCAACCGACAGGGTGAAGAAGCTTTCTTT. Based on the CDR3 plus reference TRBV11-3 and TRBJ1-1, the full variable domain is EAGVVQSPRYKIIEKKQPVAFWCNPISGHNTLYWYLQNLGQGPELLIRYENEEAVDDSQLPKDRFSAERLKGVDSTLKIQPAELGDSAVYLCASSNRQGEEAFFGQGTRLTVV.

V is TRBV7-9 and J is TRBJ2-3; D perhaps matches TRBD2 (5 bases). V lost 3 bases and J 4 bases, leaving 11 bases between the germline ends. The CDR3 totals 14 residues. Germline-derived CDR1 and CDR2 are SEHNR and FQNEAQ (reference sequence). In DNA form, the CDR3 reads TGTGCCAGCAGCTTTAGCGATGGGTCAGATACGCAGTATTTT. It is translated as CASSFSDGSDTQYF. The full variable domain, rest sourced from reference TRBV7-9 and TRBJ2-3, is DTGVSQNPRHKITKRGQNVTFRCDPISEHNRLYWYRQTLGQGPEFLTYFQNEAQLEKSRLLSDRFSAERPKGSFSTLEIQRTEQGDSAMYLCASSFSDGSDTQYFGPGTRLTVL.

J is TRBJ2-1 and V is TRBV18; 8 bases are a match to TRBD1. CDR3 length: 13 residues. V trimming: 6 bases; J trimming: 8 bases; junction bases outside the gene matches: 6. Germline V gene lookup returns CDR1 KGHSH and CDR2 LQKENI. The CDR3 region has the DNA TGTGCCAGCTCCCCAACGACAGGGGATGAGCAGTTCTTC. Translation: CASSPTTGDEQFF.

The chain is built from TRBV5-4 and TRBJ2-5; 14 nucleotides align to TRBD2. The V gene's germline CDR1 is SGHNT and CDR2 YYREEE (reference sequence). V trimming: 8 bases; J trimming: 3 bases; junction bases outside the gene matches: 6. There are 15 residues in the CDR3. CDR3 loop: CASSLGLAGEETQYF. For the CDR3, the DNA is TGTGCCAGTAGCCTGGGACTAGCGGGGGAAGAGACCCAGTACTTC.

This clone appeared a single time. The rearrangement uses TRBV10-3 and TRBJ2-1, with 7 positions matching TRBD2. In germline, CDR1 is ENHRY, CDR2 SYGVKD. This CDR3 has 14 amino acids. V gave up 6 bases and J gave up 3 bases; unmatched junction bases: 5. For the CDR3, the DNA is TGTGCCATCAGCTTTGGCGGGGGCTACAATGAGCAGTTCTTC. Residues: CAISFGGGYNEQFF.

This clone was counted a single time. J is TRBJ1-3 and V is TRBV5-1; D uncertain. CDR3 length: 15 amino acids. CDR1 is SGHRS and CDR2 is YFSETQ in the germline V gene. Trimming pared 4 bases from V and 3 bases from J, leaving 14 bases between. This chain's CDR3 is CASSREPNDGNTIYF. CDR3 nucleotides: TGCGCCAGCAGCCGGGAACCTAACGATGGAAACACCATATATTTT.